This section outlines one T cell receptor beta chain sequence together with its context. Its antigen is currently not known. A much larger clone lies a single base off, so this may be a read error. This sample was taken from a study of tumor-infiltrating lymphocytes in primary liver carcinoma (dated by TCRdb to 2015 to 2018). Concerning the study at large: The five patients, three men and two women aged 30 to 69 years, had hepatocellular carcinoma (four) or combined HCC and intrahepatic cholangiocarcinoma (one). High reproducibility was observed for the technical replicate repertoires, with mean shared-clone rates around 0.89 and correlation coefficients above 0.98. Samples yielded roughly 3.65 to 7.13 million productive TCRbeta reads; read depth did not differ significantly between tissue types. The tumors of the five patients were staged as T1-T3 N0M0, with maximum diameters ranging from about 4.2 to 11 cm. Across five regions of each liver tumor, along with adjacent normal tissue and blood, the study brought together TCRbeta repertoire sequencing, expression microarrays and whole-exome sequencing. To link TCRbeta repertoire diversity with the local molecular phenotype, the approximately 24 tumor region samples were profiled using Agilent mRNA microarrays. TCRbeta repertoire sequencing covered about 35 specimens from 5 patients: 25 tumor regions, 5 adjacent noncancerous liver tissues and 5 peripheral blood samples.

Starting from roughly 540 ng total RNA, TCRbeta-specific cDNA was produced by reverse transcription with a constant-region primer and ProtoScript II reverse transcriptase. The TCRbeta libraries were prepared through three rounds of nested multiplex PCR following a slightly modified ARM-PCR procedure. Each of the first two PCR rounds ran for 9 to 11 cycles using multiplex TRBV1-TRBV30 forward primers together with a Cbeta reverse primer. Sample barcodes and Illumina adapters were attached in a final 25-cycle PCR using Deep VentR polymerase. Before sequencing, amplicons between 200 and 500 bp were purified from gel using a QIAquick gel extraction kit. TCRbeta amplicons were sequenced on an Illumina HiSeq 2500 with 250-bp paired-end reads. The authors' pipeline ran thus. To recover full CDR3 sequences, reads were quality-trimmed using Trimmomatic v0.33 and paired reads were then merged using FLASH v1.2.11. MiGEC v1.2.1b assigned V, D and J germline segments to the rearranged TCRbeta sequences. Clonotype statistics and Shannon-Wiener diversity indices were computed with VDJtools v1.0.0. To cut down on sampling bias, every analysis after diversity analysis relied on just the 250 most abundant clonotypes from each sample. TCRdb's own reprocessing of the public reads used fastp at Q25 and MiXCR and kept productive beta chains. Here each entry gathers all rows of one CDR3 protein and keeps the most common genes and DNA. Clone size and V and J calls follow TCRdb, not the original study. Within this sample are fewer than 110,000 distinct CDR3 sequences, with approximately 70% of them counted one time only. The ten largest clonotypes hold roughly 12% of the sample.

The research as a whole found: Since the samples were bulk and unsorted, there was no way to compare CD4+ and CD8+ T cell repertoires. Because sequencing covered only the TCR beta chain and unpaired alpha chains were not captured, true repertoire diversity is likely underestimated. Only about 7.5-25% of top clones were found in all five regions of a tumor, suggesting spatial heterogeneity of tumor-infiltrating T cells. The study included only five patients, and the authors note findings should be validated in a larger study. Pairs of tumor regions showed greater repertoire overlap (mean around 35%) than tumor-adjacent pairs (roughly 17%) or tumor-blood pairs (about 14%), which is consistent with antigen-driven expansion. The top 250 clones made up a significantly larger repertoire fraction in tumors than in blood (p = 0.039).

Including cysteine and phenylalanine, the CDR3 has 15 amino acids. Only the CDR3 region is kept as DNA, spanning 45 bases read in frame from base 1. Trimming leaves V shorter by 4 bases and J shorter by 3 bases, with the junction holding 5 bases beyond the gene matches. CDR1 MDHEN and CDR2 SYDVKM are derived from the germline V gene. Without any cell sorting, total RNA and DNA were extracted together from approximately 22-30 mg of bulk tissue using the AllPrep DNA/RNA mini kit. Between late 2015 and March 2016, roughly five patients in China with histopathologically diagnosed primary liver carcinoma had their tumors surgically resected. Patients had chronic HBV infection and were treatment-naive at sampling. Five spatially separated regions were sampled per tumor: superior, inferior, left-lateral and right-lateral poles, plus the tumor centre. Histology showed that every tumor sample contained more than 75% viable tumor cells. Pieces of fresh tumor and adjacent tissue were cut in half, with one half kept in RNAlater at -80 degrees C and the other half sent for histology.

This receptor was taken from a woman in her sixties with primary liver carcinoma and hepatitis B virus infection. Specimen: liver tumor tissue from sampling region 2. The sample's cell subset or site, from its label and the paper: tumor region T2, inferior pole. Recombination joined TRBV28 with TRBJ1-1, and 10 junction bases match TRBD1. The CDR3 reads CASSSTGTGDTEAFF. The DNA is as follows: TGTGCCAGCAGTTCAACCGGGACAGGGGACACTGAAGCTTTCTTT.